This T cell receptor (beta chain) emerged from a study of CD8+ T cells in alopecia areata. Once RNA had been extracted, it was reverse transcribed into cDNA to act as the sequencing template. Sequencing used immunoSEQ multiplex PCR; TCRdb keeps in-frame clones, though not all of them. The data contain about 110,000 clones, roughly 84% of them singletons. The CDR3 is 15 amino acids. Germline V lookup: CDR1 MNHNS, CDR2 SASEGT. V gave up 3 bases and J gave up 5 bases, with 14 bases separating them. The treatment: oral pan-JAK inhibitor, 5-10 mg twice daily. Source: CD8+ T cells sorted from blood, taken at week 24, from a patient treated with tofacitinib. This receptor was obtained from a human donor with alopecia areata. The chain uses TRBV6-1 and TRBJ2-1; D may be TRBD2 (6 bases). The CDR3: CASSEWGLSDNEQFF. In DNA, the CDR3 is TGTGCCAGCAGTGAGTGGGGACTCTCGGACAATGAGCAGTTCTTC.